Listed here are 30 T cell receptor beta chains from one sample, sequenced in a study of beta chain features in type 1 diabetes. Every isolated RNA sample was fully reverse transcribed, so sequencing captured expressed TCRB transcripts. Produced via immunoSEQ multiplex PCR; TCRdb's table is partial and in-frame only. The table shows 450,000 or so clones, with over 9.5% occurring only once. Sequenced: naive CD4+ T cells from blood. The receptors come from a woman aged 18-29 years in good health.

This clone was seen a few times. The chain's CDR3 is CASSTQLAHGTGELFF. DNA for the CDR3: TGTGCCAGCAGCACCCAACTAGCCCACGGCACCGGGGAGCTGTTTTTT. This chain connects TRBV9 to TRBJ2-2, with D tentatively TRBD2 (6 bases). This CDR3 region has 16 residues. The V end lost 4 bases, the J end lost 4 bases, and 17 bases lay between the germline ends. CDR1 is SGDLS and CDR2 is YYNGEE in the germline V gene.

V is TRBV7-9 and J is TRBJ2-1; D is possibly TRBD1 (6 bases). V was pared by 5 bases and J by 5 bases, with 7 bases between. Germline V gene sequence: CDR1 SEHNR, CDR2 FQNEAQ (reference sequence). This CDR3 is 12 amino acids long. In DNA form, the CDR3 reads TGTGCCAGCAGCCGGACAGACAATGAGCAGTTCTTC. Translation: CASSRTDNEQFF. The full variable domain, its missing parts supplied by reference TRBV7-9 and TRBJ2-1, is DTGVSQNPRHKITKRGQNVTFRCDPISEHNRLYWYRQTLGQGPEFLTYFQNEAQLEKSRLLSDRFSAERPKGSFSTLEIQRTEQGDSAMYLCASSRTDNEQFFGPGTRLTVL.

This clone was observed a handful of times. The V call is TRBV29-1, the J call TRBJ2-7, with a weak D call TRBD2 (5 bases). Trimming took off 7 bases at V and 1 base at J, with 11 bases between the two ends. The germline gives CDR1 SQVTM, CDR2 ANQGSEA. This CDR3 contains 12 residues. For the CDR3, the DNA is TGCAGCGCCGTGGGCGGGTCCTACGAGCAGTACTTC. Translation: CSAVGGSYEQYF.

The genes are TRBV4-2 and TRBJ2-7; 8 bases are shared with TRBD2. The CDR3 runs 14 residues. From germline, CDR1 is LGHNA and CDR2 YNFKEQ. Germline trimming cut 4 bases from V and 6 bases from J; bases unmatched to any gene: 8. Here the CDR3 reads CASSPSGSLSEQYF. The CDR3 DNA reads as TGTGCCAGCAGCCCGAGCGGGAGTTTAAGCGAGCAGTACTTC.

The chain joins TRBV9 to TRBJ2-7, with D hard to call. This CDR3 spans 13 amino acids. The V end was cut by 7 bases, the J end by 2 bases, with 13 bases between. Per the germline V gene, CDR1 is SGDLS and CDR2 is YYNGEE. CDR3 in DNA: TGTGCCAGCCCAGGAAGTCTTCCCTACGAGCAGTACGTC. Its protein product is CASPGSLPYEQYV.

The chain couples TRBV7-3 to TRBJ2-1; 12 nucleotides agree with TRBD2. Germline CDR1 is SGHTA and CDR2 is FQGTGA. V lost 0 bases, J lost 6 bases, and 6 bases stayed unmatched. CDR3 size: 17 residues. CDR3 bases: TGTGCCAGCAGCTTAACAGGGACTAGCGGGTTAGGCAATGAGCAGTTCTTC. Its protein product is CASSLTGTSGLGNEQFF. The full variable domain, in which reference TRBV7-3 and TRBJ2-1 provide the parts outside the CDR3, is GAGVSQTPSNKVTEKGKYVELRCDPISGHTALYWYRQSLGQGPEFLIYFQGTGAADDSGLPNDRFFAVRPEGSVSTLKIQRTERGDSAVYLCASSLTGTSGLGNEQFFGPGTRLTVL.

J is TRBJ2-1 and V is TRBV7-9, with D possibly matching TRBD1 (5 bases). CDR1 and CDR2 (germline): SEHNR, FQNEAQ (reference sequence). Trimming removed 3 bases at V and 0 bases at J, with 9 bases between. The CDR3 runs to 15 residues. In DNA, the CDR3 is TGTGCCAGCAGCTTGCGACAGAGCTCCTACAATGAGCAGTTCTTC. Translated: CASSLRQSSYNEQFF.

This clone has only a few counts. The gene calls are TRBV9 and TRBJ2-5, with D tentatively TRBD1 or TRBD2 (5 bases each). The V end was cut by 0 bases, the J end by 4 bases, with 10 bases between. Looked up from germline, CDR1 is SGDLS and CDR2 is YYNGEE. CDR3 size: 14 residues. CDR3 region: CASSVGGARETQYF. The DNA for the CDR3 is TGTGCCAGCAGCGTAGGAGGGGCCCGAGAGACCCAGTACTTC. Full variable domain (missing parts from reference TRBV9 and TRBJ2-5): DSGVTQTPKHLITATGQRVTLRCSPRSGDLSVYWYQQSLDQGLQFLIQYYNGEERAKGNILERFSAQQFPDLHSELNLSSLELGDSALYFCASSVGGARETQYFGPGTRLLVL.

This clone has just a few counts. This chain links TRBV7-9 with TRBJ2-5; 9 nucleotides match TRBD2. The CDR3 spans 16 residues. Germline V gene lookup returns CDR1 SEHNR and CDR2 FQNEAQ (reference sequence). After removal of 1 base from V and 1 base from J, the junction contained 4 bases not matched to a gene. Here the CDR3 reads CASSLEWTSAQETQYF. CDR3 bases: TGTGCCAGCAGCTTAGAGTGGACTAGCGCCCAAGAGACCCAGTACTTC.

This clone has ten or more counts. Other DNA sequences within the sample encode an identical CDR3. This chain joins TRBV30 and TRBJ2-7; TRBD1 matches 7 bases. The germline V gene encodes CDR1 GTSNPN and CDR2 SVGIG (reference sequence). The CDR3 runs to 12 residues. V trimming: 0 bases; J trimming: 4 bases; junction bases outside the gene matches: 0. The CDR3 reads CAWSVQGYEQYF. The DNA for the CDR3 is TGTGCCTGGAGTGTACAGGGGTACGAGCAGTACTTC.

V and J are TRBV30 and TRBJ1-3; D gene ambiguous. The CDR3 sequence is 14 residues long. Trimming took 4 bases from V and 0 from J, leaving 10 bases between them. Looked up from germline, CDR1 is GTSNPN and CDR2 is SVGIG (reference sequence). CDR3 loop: CAWTEGGSGNTIYF. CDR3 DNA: TGTGCCTGGACCGAAGGCGGCTCTGGAAACACCATATATTTT.

The CDR3 bases are TGTGCCAGCTTTAACGTATACAATGAGCAGTTCTTC. Translated, it gives CASFNVYNEQFF. This chain connects TRBV27 to TRBJ2-1; D is uncertain. This CDR3 is 12 amino acids long. The V and J ends lost 8 bases and 4 bases respectively, with 9 bases between them. Germline V CDR1 and CDR2: MNHEY, SMNVEV (reference sequence).

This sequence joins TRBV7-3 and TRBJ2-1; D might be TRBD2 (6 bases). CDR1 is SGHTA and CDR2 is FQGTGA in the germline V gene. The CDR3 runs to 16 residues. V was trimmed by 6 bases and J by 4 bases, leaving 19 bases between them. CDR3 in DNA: TGTGCCAGCAGAAAATCACCCCTTGCGGGATACAATGAGCAGTTCTTC. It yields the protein CASRKSPLAGYNEQFF. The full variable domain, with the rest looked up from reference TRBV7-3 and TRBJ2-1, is GAGVSQTPSNKVTEKGKYVELRCDPISGHTALYWYRQSLGQGPEFLIYFQGTGAADDSGLPNDRFFAVRPEGSVSTLKIQRTERGDSAVYLCASRKSPLAGYNEQFFGPGTRLTVL.

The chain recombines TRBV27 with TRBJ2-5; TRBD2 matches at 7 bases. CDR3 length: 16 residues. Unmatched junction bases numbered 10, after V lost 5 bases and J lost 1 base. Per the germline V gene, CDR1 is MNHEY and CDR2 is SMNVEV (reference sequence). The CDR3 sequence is CASSPNSAGSQETQYF. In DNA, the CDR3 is TGTGCCAGCAGTCCCAACTCAGCGGGGTCCCAAGAGACCCAGTACTTC.

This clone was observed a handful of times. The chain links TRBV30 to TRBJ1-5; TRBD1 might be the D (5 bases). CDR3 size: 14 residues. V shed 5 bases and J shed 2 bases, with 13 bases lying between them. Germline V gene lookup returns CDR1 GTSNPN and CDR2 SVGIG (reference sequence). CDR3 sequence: CAWDREGGNQPQHF. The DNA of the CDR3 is TGTGCCTGGGACCGGGAAGGGGGCAATCAGCCCCAGCATTTT.

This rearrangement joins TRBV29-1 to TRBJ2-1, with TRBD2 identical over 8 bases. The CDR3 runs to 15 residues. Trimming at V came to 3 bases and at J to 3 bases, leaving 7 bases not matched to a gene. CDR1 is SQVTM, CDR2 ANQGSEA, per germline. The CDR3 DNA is TGCAGCGTTGACTCGCCTAGCGGGTTCTACAATGAGCAGTTCTTC. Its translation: CSVDSPSGFYNEQFF.

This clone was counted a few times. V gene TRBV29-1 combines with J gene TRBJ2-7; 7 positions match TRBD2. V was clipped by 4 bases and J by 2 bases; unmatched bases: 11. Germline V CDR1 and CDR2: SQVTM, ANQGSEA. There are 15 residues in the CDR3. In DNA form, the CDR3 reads TGCAGCGTTGTATCCCTAGCGGCCATCCCCTACGAGCAGTACTTC. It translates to CSVVSLAAIPYEQYF.

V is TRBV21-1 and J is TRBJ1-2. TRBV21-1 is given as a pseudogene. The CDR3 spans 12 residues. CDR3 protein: CASSTHDYGYTF. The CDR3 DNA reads TGTGCCAGCAGCACTCATGACTATGGCTACACCTTC.

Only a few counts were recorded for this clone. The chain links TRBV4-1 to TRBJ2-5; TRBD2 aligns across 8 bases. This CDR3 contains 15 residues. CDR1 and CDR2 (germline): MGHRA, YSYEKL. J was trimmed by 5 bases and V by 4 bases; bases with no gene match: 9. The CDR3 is CASSRTRAGEETQYF. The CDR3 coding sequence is TGCGCCAGCAGCCGGACACGAGCGGGGGAGGAGACCCAGTACTTC.

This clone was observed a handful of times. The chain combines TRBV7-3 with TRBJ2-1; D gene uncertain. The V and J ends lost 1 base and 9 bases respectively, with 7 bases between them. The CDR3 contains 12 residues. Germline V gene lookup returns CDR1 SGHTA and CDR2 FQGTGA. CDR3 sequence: CASSLMSAEQFF. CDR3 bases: TGTGCCAGCAGCTTAATGAGTGCTGAGCAGTTCTTC.

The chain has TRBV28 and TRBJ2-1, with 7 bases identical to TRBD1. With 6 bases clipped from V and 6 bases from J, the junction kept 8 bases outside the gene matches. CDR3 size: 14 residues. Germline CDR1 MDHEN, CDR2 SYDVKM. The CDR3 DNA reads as TGTGCCAGCAGGGGAGACAGGGACGGCAATGAGCAGTTCTTC. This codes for CASRGDRDGNEQFF. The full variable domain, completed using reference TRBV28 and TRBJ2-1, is DVKVTQSSRYLVKRTGEKVFLECVQDMDHENMFWYRQDPGLGLRLIYFSYDVKMKEKGDIPEGYSVSREKKERFSLILESASTNQTSMYLCASRGDRDGNEQFFGPGTRLTVL.

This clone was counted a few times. CDR3: CASSFRDRASYEQYF. In DNA form, the CDR3 reads TGTGCCAGCAGCTTCAGGGACAGGGCGTCCTACGAGCAGTACTTC. The V and J genes are TRBV7-6 and TRBJ2-7, with 9 nucleotides matching TRBD1. V was clipped by 3 bases and J by 1 base; unmatched bases: 4. In germline, CDR1 is SGHVS, CDR2 FNYEAQ. There are 15 residues in the CDR3.

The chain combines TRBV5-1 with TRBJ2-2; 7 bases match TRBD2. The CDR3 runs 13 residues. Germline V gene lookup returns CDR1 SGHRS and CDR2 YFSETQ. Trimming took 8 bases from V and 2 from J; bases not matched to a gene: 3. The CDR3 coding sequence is TGCGCCAGTACTAGCGCAAACACCGGGGAGCTGTTTTTT. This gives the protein CASTSANTGELFF.

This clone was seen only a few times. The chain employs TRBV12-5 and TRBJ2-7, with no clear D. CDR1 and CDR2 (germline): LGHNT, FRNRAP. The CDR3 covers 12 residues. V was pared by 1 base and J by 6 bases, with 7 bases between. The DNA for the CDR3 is TGTGCTAGTGGTTTGGCCACCAGCGAGCAGTACTTC. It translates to CASGLATSEQYF. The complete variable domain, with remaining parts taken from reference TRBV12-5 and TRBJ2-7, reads DARVTQTPRHKVTEMGQEVTMRCQPILGHNTVFWYRQTMMQGLELLAYFRNRAPLDDSGMPKDRFSAEMPDATLATLKIQPSEPRDSAVYFCASGLATSEQYFGPGTRLTVT.

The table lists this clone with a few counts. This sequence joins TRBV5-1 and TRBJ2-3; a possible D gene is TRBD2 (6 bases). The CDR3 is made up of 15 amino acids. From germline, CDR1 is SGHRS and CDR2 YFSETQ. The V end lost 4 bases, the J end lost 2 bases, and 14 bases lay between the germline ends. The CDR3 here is CASSRGTVHTDTQYF. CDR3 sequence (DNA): TGCGCCAGCAGCCGCGGGACGGTCCACACAGATACGCAGTATTTT.

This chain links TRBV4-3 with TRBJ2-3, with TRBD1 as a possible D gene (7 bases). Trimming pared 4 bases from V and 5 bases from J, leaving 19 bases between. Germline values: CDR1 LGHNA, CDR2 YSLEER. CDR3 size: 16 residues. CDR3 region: CASSLQGGLAQDTQYF. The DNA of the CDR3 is TGCGCCAGCAGCCTCCAGGGGGGATTGGCTCAAGATACGCAGTATTTT.

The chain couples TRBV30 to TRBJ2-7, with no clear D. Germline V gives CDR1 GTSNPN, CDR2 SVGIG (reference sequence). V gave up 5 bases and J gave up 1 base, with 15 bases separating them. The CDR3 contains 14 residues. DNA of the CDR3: TGTGCCTGGGTGGGTCGGTTAGGGTCCTACGAGCAGTACTTC. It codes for CAWVGRLGSYEQYF.

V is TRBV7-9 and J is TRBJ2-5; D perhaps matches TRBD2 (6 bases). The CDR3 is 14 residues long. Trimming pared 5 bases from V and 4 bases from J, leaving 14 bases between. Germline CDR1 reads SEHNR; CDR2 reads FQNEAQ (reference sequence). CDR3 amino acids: CASSPGTAGETQYF. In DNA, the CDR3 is TGTGCCAGCAGCCCTGGGACTGCTGGAGAGACCCAGTACTTC.

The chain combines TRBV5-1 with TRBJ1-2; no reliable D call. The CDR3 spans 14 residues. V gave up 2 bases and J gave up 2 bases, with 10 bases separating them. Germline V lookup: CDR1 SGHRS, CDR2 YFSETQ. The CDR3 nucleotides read TGCGCCAGCAGCTTAGGCACAGCCAACTATGGCTACACCTTC. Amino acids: CASSLGTANYGYTF.

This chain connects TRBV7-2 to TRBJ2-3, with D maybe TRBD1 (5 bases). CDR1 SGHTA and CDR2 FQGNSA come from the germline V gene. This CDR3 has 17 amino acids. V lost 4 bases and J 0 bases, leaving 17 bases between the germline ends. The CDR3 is CASSSPRLRASTDTQYF. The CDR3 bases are TGTGCCAGCAGCTCCCCCCGGCTCAGGGCTAGCACAGATACGCAGTATTTT.